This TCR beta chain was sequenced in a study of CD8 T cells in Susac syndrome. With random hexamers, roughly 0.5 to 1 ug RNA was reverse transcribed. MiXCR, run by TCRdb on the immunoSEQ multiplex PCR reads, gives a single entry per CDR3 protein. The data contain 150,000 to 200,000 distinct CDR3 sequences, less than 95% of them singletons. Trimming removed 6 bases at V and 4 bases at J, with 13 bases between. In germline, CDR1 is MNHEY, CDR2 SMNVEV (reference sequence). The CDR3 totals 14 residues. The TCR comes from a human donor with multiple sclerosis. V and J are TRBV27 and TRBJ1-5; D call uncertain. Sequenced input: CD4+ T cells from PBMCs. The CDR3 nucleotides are TGTGCCAGCAGGGAAGCAGGAAATAATCAGCCCCAGCATTTT. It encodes CASREAGNNQPQHF.